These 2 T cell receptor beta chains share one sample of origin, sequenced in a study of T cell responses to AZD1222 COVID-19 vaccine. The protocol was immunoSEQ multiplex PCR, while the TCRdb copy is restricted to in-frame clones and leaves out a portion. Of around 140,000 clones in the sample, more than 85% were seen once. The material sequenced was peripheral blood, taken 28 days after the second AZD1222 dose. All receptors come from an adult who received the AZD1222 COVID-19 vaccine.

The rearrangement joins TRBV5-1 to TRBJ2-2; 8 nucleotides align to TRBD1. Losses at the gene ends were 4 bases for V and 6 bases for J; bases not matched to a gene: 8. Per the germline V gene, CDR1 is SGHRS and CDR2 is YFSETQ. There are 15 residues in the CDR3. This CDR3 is CASSDGRTGPGELFF. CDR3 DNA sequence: TGCGCCAGCAGCGATGGGAGGACAGGGCCCGGGGAGCTGTTTTTT.

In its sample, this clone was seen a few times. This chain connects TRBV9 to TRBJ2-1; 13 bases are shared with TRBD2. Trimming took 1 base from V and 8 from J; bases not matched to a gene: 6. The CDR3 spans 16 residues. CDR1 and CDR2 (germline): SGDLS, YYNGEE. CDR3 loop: CASSVQGLAGRDEQFF. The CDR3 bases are TGTGCCAGCAGCGTACAGGGACTAGCGGGACGGGATGAGCAGTTCTTC.